Each of the 9 T cell receptor beta chains below was sequenced from the same sample in a study of blood T cell repertoires in COVID-19. Here immunoSEQ multiplex PCR was the method, and the copy in TCRdb shows in-frame clones only, minus some. The sample has 200,000 or so clones, around four fifths seen once. The sequenced material came from peripheral blood. These receptors were collected from a human donor in a cohort sampled during active COVID-19.

This chain uses TRBV9 with TRBJ2-3; 7 bases map to TRBD2. With 3 bases clipped from V and 2 bases from J, the junction kept 9 bases outside the gene matches. The CDR3 length is 16 residues. Germline CDR1 reads SGDLS; CDR2 reads YYNGEE. This CDR3 is CASSDKREGDTDTQYF. The CDR3 DNA is TGTGCCAGCAGCGACAAGAGGGAGGGTGACACAGATACGCAGTATTTT.

This clone was seen only a few times. This CDR3 reads CASRPTGPTNEKLFF. The DNA of the CDR3 is TGCGCCAGCAGACCGACAGGGCCAACTAATGAAAAACTGTTTTTT. The chain employs TRBV5-1 and TRBJ1-4; 7 bases line up with TRBD1. Germline trimming cut 5 bases from V and 0 bases from J; bases unmatched to any gene: 4. The germline gives CDR1 SGHRS, CDR2 YFSETQ. The CDR3 is 15 residues long.

The chain couples TRBV6-5 to TRBJ1-5; D is possibly TRBD1 (6 bases). Germline V gene lookup returns CDR1 MNHEY and CDR2 SVGAGI. The CDR3 has 13 residues. V lost 11 bases to trimming and J lost 4 bases, with 15 bases between them. CDR3 sequence: CAVRQVGNQPQHF. Here the CDR3 DNA reads TGTGCCGTCAGACAGGTGGGAAATCAGCCCCAGCATTTT.

The chain couples TRBV29-1 to TRBJ2-5; 10 bases fit TRBD1. CDR3 length: 13 residues. Looked up from germline, CDR1 is SQVTM and CDR2 is ANQGSEA. Unmatched junction bases numbered 6, after V lost 6 bases and J lost 5 bases. CDR3 residues: CSVRQGARETQYF. Written as DNA, the CDR3 is TGCAGCGTGAGACAGGGGGCGCGGGAGACCCAGTACTTC.

The chain combines TRBV29-1 with TRBJ2-1; 7 bases match TRBD1. The germline V gene has CDR1 SQVTM and CDR2 ANQGSEA. CDR3 length: 15 amino acids. V lost 4 bases to trimming and J lost 5 bases; unmatched junction nucleotides: 11. In DNA form, the CDR3 reads TGCAGCGTTGTATTAGAGACAGGGCAAAACAATGAGCAGTTCTTC. Encoded protein: CSVVLETGQNNEQFF.

The chain is built from TRBV7-9 and TRBJ1-5; the D is unclear. The germline V and J ends were trimmed by 9 bases and 1 base, with 10 bases remaining between them. The CDR3 is 13 amino acids. In germline, CDR1 is SEHNR, CDR2 FQNEAQ (reference sequence). CDR3 nucleotide sequence: TGTGCCAGTCACCCGGGGAGCAATCAGCCCCAGCATTTT. Amino acids: CASHPGSNQPQHF.

The chain employs TRBV5-1 and TRBJ2-1; maybe TRBD1 (5 bases). V was cut by 1 base and J by 7 bases, with 15 bases left in between. This CDR3 has 15 amino acids. Germline assignment: CDR1 SGHRS and CDR2 YFSETQ. CDR3 residues: CASSLRPGNRNEQFF. CDR3 DNA sequence: TGCGCCAGCAGCTTGCGGCCAGGGAATCGGAATGAGCAGTTCTTC.

V usage is TRBV2 and J usage is TRBJ1-5; D gene uncertain. The ends were cut back, 7 bases at V and 0 bases at J, with 13 bases in the middle. The CDR3 loop spans 15 amino acids. In germline, CDR1 is SNHLY, CDR2 FYNNEI. The CDR3 sequence is CASNTAPYSNQPQHF. The CDR3, as DNA: TGTGCCAGCAACACAGCCCCCTATAGCAATCAGCCCCAGCATTTT.

To note about this clone: This CDR3 is also generated by other DNA sequences in the sample. This rearrangement joins TRBV3-1 (or the pseudogene TRBV3-2) to TRBJ1-2, with D possibly matching TRBD1 (6 bases). Germline CDR1 LGHDT, CDR2 YNNKEL (reference sequence). V was cut by 1 base and J by 3 bases, with 6 bases left in between. The CDR3 runs to 13 residues. For the CDR3, the DNA is TGTGCCAGCAGCCAAGCAGGGGACTATGGCTACACCTTC. Translation: CASSQAGDYGYTF.